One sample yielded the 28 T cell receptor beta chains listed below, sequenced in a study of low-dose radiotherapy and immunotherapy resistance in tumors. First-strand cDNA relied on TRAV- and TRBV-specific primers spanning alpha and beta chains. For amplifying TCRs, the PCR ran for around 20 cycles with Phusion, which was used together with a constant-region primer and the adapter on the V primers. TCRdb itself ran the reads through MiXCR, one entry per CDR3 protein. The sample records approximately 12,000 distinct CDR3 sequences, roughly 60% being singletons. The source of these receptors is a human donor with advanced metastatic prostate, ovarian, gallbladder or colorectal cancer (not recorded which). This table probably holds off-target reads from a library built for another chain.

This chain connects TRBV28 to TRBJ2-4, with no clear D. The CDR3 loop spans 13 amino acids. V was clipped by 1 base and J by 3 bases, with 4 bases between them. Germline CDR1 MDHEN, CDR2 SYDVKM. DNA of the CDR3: TGTGCCAGCAGTTTATCTGACAAAAACATTCAGTACTTC. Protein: CASSLSDKNIQYF.

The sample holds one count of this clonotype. Here the CDR3 reads CSVAPGGAGTEAFF. The CDR3, as DNA: TGCAGCGTTGCGCCGGGGGGCGCGGGCACTGAAGCTTTCTTT. The chain carries TRBV29-1 and TRBJ1-1, with D possibly TRBD1 on 6 matching bases. There are 14 residues in the CDR3. CDR1 SQVTM and CDR2 ANQGSEA come from the germline V gene. Deletions cut 4 bases from V and 4 bases from J, with 16 bases between.

The CDR3: CASIPEGGTQYF. In DNA, the CDR3 is TGTGCCAGCATTCCAGAGGGGGGTACGCAGTATTTT. V is TRBV2 and J is TRBJ2-3, with D perhaps being TRBD1 or TRBD2 (6 bases each). V lost 7 bases, J lost 8 bases, and 13 bases lay in between. The length of the CDR3 is 12 residues. Germline CDR1 reads SNHLY; CDR2 reads FYNNEI.

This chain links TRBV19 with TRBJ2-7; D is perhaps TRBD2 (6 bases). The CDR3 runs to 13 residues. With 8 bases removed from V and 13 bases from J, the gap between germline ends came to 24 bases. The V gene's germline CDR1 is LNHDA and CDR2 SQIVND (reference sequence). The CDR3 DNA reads TGTGCCAGTCGCCCGACTGGGACTTCTTCGTTATACTTC. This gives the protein CASRPTGTSSLYF.

In DNA, the CDR3 is TGTGCCAGCAGGACTAGCGGGAGGGGTGAGCAGTTCTTC. Translating gives CASRTSGRGEQFF. This chain links TRBV6-2 or TRBV6-3 with TRBJ2-1; 14 nucleotides align to TRBD2. From germline, CDR1 is MNHEY and CDR2 SVGEGT. CDR3 length: 13 residues. With 6 bases clipped from V and 9 bases from J, the junction kept 1 base outside the gene matches.

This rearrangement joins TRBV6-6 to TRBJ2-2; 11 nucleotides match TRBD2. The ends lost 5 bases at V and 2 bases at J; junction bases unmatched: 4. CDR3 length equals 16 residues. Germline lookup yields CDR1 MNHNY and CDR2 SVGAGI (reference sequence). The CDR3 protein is CASSDSGRANTGELFF. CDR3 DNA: TGTGCCAGCAGTGATAGCGGGAGGGCTAACACCGGGGAGCTGTTTTTT.

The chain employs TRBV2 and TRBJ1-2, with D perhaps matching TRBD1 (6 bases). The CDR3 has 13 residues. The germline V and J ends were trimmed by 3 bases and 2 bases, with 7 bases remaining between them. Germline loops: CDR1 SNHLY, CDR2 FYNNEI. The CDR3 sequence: CASSEGGNYGYTF. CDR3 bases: TGTGCCAGCAGTGAGGGGGGCAACTATGGCTACACCTTC.

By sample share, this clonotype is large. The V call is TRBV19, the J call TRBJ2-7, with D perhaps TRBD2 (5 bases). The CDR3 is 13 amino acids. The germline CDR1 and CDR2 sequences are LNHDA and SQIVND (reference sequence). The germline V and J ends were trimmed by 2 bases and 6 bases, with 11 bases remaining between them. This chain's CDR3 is CASSITGNGEQYF. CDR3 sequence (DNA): TGTGCCAGTAGTATAACGGGAAACGGCGAGCAGTACTTC.

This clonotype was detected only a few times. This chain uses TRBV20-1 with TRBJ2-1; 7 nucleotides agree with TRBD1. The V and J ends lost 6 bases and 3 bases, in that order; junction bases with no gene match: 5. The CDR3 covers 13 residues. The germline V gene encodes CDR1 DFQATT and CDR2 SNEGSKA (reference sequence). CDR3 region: CSADRTGYNEQFF. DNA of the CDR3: TGCAGTGCAGATAGGACAGGCTACAATGAGCAGTTCTTC.

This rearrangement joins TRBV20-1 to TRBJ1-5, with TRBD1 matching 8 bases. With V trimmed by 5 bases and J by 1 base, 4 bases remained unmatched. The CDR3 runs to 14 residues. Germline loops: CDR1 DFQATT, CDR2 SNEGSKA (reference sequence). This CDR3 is CSASTGASNQPQHF. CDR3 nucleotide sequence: TGCAGTGCTTCGACAGGGGCGAGCAATCAGCCCCAGCATTTT.

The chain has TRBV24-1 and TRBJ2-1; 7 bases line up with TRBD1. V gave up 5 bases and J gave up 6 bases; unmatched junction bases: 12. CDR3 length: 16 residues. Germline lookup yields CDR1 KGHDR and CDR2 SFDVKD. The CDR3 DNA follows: TGTGCCACCAGTGCCCCAGCAGGGGGTTTTTCCAATGAGCAGTTCTTC. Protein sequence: CATSAPAGGFSNEQFF.

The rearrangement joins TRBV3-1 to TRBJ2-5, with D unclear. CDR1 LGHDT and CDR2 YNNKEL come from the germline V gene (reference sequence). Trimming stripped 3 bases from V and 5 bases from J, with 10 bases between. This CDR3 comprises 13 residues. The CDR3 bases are TGTGCCAGCAGCCAGATGGTTTGGGAGACCCAGTACTTC. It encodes CASSQMVWETQYF.

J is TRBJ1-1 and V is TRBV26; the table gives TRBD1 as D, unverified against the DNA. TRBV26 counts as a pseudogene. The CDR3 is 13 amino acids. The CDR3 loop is CASSSRDRPEAFF. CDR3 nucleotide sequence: TGTGCCAGCAGTTCGAGGGACAGGCCTGAAGCTTTCTTT.

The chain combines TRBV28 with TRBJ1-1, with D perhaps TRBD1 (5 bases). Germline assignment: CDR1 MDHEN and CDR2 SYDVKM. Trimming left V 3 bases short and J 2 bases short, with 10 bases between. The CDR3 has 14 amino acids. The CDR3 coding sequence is TGTGCCAGCAGTTTTGAGGGGTATAACACTGAAGCTTTCTTT. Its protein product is CASSFEGYNTEAFF. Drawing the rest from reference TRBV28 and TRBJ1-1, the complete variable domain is DVKVTQSSRYLVKRTGEKVFLECVQDMDHENMFWYRQDPGLGLRLIYFSYDVKMKEKGDIPEGYSVSREKKERFSLILESASTNQTSMYLCASSFEGYNTEAFFGQGTRLTVV.

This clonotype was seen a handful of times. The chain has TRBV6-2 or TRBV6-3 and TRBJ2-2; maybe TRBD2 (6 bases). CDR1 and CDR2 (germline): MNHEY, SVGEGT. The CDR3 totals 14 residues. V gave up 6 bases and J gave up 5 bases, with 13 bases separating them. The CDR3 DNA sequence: TGTGCCAGCAGGAATTCACGGGGGACCGGGGAGCTGTTTTTT. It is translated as CASRNSRGTGELFF.

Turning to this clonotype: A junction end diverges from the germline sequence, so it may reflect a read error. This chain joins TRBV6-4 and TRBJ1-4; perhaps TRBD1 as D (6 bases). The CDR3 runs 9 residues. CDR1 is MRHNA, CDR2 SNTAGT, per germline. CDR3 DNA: TGTGCCAGCAGCGCGGGACACCTTTTT. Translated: CASSAGHLF.

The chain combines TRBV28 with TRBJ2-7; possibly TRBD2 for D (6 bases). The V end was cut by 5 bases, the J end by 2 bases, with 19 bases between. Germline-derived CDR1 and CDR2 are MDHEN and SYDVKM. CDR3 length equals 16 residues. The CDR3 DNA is TGTGCCAGCAGTACTCAAAACGCGGGGCGGACCTACGAGCAGTACTTC. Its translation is CASSTQNAGRTYEQYF.

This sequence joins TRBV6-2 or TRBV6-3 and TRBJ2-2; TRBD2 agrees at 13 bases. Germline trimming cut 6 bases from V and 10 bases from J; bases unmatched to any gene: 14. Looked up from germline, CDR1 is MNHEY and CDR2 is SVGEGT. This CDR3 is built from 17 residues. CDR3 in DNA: TGTGCCAGCAGGAAACTCGGACTAGCGGGAGTTCATTCGGAGCTGTTTTTT. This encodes CASRKLGLAGVHSELFF.

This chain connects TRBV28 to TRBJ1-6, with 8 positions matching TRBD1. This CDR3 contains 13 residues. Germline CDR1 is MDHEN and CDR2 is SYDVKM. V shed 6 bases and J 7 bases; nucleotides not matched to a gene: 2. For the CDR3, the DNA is TGTGCCAGCAGGCGACAGGGGAATTCACCCCTCCACTTT. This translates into CASRRQGNSPLHF. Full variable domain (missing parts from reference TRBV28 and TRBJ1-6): DVKVTQSSRYLVKRTGEKVFLECVQDMDHENMFWYRQDPGLGLRLIYFSYDVKMKEKGDIPEGYSVSREKKERFSLILESASTNQTSMYLCASRRQGNSPLHFGNGTRLTVT.

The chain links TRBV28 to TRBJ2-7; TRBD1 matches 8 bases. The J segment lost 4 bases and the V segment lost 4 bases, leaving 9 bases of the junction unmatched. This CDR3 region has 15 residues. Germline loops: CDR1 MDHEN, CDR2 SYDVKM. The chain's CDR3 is CASSSRTGFVYEQYF. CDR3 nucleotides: TGTGCCAGCAGTTCCCGGACAGGGTTTGTGTACGAGCAGTACTTC.

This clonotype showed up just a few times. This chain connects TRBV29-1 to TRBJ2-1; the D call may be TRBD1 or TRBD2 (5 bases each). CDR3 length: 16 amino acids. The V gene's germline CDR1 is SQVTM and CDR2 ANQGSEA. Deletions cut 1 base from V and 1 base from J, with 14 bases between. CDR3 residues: CSVEGGKETSYNEQFF. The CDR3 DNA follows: TGCAGCGTTGAAGGGGGGAAGGAGACTTCCTACAATGAGCAGTTCTTC.

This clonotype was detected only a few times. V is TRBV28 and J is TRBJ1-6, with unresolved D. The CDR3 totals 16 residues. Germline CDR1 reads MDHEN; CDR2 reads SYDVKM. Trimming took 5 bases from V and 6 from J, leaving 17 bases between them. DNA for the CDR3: TGTGCCAGCAGTACACAGAAGGCCCCCTTTAATTCACCCCTCCACTTT. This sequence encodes CASSTQKAPFNSPLHF.

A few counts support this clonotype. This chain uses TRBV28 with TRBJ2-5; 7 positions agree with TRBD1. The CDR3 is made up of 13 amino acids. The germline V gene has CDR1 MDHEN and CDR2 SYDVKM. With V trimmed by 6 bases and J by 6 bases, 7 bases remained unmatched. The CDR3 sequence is CASSLRQGQTQYF. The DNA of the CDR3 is TGTGCCAGCAGCCTTAGACAGGGACAGACCCAGTACTTC.

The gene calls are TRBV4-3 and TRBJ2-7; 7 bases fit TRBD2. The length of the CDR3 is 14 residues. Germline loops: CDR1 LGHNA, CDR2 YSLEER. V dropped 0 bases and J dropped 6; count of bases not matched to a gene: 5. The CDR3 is CASSQDRDYSEQYF. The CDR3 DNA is TGCGCCAGCAGCCAAGATCGGGACTACAGCGAGCAGTACTTC.

CDR3 region: CSLRAGVRNEQFF. CDR3 bases: TGCAGCCTGAGGGCGGGAGTTAGGAATGAGCAGTTCTTC. V usage is TRBV20-1 and J usage is TRBJ2-1, with 7 nucleotides matching TRBD2. The V gene's germline CDR1 is DFQATT and CDR2 SNEGSKA (reference sequence). The CDR3 consists of 13 residues.

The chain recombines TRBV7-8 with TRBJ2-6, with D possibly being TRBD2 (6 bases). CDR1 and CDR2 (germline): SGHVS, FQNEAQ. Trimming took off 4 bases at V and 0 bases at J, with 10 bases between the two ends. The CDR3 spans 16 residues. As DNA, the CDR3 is TGTGCCAGCAGCTCCCCGGAGGGCTCTGGGGCCAACGTCCTGACTTTC. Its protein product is CASSSPEGSGANVLTF.

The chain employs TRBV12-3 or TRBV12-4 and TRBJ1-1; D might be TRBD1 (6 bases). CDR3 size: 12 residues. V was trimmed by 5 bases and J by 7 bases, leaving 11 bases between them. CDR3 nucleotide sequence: TGTGCCAGCAGTCCGGGGGCATTTGAAGCTTTCTTT. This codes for CASSPGAFEAFF.

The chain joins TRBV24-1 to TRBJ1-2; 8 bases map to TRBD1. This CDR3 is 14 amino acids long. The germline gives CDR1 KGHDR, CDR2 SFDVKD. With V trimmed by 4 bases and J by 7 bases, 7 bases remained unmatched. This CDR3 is CATSDRGQGRGYTF. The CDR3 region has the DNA TGTGCCACCAGTGACCGCGGACAGGGTCGTGGCTACACCTTC.